This TCR beta chain derives from a study of blood T cell repertoires in COVID-19. Study overall: Samples representing acute and convalescent COVID-19 were sourced from the United States, Italy and Spain. PBMCs, B-cell-depleted T cells, or T cells were the source of the cDNA or gDNA that made up the material.

The study counted Cohort 3 donors as recovered given two negative PCRs, clearance, or symptom resolution. Original handling: Amplification from reference gene primers served as the basis for estimated nucleated cell counts. Sequencing was performed with immunoSEQ multiplex PCR; in TCRdb, only in-frame clones are kept and a portion is missing. V and J calls plus clone size are reproduced from that table; the DNA served to infer D and trimming. The table shows 300,000 to 450,000 clones, with over 75% occurring only once. Per germline, CDR1 MGHRA and CDR2 YSYEKL. The CDR3 is 17 residues long. Trimming removed 0 bases from V and 4 bases from J; junction bases left unmatched: 10.

Sample: PBMCs or T cells enriched from blood (not recorded which). The V gene is TRBV4-1, the J gene TRBJ1-2, with 8 bases matching TRBD1. The clonotype comes from a man aged 25 to 45 who had recovered from COVID-19. CDR3 residues: CASSQETGTGTSYGYTF. In DNA form, the CDR3 reads TGCGCCAGCAGCCAAGAGACTGGGACAGGAACCTCCTATGGCTACACCTTC.